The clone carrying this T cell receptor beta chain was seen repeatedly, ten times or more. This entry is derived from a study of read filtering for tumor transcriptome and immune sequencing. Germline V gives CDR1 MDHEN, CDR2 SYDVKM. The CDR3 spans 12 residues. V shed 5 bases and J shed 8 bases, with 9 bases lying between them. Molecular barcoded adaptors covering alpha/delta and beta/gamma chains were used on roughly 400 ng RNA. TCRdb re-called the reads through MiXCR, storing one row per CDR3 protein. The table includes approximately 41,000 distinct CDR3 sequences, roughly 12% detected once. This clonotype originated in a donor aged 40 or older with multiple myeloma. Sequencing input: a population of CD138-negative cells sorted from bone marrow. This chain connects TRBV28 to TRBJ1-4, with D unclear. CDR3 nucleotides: TGTGCCAGCAGTGCCGGCAAGGAAAAACTGTTTTTT. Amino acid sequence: CASSAGKEKLFF.